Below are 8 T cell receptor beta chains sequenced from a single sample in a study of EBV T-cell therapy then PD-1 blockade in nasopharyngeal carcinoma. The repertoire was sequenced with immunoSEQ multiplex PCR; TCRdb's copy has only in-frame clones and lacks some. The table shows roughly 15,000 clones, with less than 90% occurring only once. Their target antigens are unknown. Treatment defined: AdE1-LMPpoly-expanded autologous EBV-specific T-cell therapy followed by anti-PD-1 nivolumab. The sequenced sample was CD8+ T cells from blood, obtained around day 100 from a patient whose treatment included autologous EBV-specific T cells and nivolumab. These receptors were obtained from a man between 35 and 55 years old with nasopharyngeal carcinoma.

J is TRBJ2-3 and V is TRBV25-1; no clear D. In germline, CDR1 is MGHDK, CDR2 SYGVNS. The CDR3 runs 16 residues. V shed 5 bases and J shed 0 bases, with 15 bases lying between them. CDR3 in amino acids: CASSLQYHTSTDTQYF. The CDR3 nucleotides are TGTGCCAGCAGTTTACAGTATCATACTAGCACAGATACGCAGTATTTT.

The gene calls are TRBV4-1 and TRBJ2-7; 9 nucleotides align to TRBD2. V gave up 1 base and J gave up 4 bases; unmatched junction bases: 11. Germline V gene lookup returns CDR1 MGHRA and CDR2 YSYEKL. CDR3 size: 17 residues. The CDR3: CASSQGRSAGGWYEQYF. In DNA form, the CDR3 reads TGCGCCAGCAGCCAAGGGCGATCAGCGGGGGGCTGGTACGAGCAGTACTTC.

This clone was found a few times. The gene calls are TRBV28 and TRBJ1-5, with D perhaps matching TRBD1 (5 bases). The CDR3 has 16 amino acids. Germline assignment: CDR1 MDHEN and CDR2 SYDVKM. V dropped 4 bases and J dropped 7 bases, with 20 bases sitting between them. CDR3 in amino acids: CASSSGTDGLQQPQHF. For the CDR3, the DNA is TGTGCCAGCAGTTCTGGGACCGACGGCCTACAGCAGCCCCAGCATTTT.

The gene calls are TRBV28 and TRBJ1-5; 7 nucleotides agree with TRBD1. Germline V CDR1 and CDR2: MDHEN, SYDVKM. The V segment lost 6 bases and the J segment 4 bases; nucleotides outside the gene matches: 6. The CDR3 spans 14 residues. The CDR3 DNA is TGTGCCAGCAGAGGGGGACAGAGAAATCAGCCCCAGCATTTT. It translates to CASRGGQRNQPQHF. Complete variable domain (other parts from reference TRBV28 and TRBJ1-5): DVKVTQSSRYLVKRTGEKVFLECVQDMDHENMFWYRQDPGLGLRLIYFSYDVKMKEKGDIPEGYSVSREKKERFSLILESASTNQTSMYLCASRGGQRNQPQHFGDGTRLSIL.

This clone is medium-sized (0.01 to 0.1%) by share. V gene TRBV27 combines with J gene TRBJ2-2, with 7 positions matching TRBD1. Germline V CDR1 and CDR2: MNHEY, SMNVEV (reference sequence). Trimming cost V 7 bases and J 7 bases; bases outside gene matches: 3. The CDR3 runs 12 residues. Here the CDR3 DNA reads TGTGCCAGCACAGGACAGGACGGGGAGCTGTTTTTT. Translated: CASTGQDGELFF.

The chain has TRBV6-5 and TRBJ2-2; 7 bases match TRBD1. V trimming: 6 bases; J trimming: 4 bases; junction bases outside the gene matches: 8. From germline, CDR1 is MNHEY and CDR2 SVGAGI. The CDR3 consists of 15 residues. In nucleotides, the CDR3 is TGTGCCAGCAGCCCCGGGACAGACTTCACCGGGGAGCTGTTTTTT. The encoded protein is CASSPGTDFTGELFF.

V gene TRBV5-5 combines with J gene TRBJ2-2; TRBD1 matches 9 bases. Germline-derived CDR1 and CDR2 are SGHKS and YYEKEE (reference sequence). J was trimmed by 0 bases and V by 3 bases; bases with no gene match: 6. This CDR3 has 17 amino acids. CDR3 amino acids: CASSYRGDRANTGELFF. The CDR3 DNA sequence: TGTGCCAGCAGCTACCGGGGGGACAGGGCGAACACCGGGGAGCTGTTTTTT.

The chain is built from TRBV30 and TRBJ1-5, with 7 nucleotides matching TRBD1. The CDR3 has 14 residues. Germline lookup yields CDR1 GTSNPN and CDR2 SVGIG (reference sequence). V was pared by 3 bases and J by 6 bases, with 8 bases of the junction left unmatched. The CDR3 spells CAWSPTGWGQPQHF. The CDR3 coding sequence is TGTGCCTGGAGCCCGACAGGGTGGGGTCAGCCCCAGCATTTT.